This T cell receptor (beta chain) was captured by sequencing in a study of radiotherapy plus CTLA-4 blockade in lung cancer. Study information: Objective responses were documented in around a sixth of patients, with disease control in about 28%.

Germline V CDR1 and CDR2: LNHNV, YYDKDF (reference sequence). Between the trimmed V and J ends, which lost 3 bases and 5 bases, there was a span of 11 bases. The CDR3 is made up of 14 amino acids. In the case of this clone: Antigen: not known.

Here immunoSEQ multiplex PCR was the method, and the copy in TCRdb shows in-frame clones only, minus some. The data contain roughly 90,000 clones, about 90% of them seen just once; the ten biggest clones take up roughly 4.9%. Notes on the study in general: Strongest reported response predictors: early blood clone changes and post-radiation interferon-beta. TCR clones originating in tumors grew in number in blood after radiotherapy plus ipilimumab.

The sequencing used peripheral blood, collected from a patient treated with radiotherapy plus ipilimumab. This TCR derives from a human donor with non-small cell lung cancer that progressed on radiotherapy plus ipilimumab. V gene TRBV15 combines with J gene TRBJ1-5, with D possibly TRBD1 on 6 matching bases. The CDR3 DNA sequence: TGTGCCACCAGCAGGAAAGGACAGCATCAGCCCCAGCATTTT. Its protein is CATSRKGQHQPQHF.